Here is one T cell receptor (beta chain) with its context. Authors' methods: Reference gene primer amplification yielded estimated nucleated cell counts. Some clones are missing from TCRdb's copy, which holds only in-frame ones; the method was immunoSEQ multiplex PCR. The DNA was the basis for D and trimming; V, J and clone size are from that table. This table holds some 280,000 clones, 75% to 90% found once. This sample was taken from a study of blood T cell repertoires in COVID-19. Study in general: Material from acute and convalescent COVID-19 was sourced from the United States, Italy and Spain. T cells, B-cell-depleted T cells, or PBMCs supplied cDNA or gDNA.

Trimming at V came to 5 bases and at J to 8 bases, leaving 13 bases not matched to a gene. The length of the CDR3 is 16 residues. CDR1 and CDR2 (germline): LNHDA, SQIVND (reference sequence). The gene calls are TRBV19 and TRBJ1-4, with 8 positions matching TRBD1. This TCR derives from a woman aged 55-69 years with acute or convalescent COVID-19. Sequenced: peripheral blood. Written as DNA, the CDR3 is TGTGCCAGTAGTTGGGTCCAAGACAGGGGAAGAGAAAAACTGTTTTTT. Amino acids: CASSWVQDRGREKLFF. Supplemented by reference TRBV19 and TRBJ1-4, the full variable domain reads DGGITQSPKYLFRKEGQNVTLSCEQNLNHDAMYWYRQDPGQGLRLIYYSQIVNDFQKGDIAEGYSVSREKKESFPLTVTSAQKNPTAFYLCASSWVQDRGREKLFFGSGTQLSVL.